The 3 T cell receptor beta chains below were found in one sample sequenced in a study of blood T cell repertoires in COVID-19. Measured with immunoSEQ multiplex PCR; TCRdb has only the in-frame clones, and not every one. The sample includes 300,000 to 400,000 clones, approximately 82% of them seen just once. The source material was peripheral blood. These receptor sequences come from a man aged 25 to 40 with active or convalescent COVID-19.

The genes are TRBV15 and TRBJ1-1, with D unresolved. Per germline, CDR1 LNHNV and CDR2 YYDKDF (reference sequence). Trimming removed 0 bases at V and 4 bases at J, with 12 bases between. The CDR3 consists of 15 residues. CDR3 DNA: TGTGCCACCAGCAGAGATTACGGGATGGGCACTGAAGCTTTCTTT. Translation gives CATSRDYGMGTEAFF.

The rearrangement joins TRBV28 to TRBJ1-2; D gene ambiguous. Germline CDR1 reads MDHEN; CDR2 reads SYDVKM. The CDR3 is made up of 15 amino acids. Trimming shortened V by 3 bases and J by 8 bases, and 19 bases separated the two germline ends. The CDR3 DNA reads TGTGCCAGCAGTTTCACTGGTCTCCTAATCGGGGGCTACACCTTC. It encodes CASSFTGLLIGGYTF.

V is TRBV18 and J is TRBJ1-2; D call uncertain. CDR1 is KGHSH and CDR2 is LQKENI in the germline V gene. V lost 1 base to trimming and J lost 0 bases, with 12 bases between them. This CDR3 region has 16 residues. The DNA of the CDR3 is TGTGCCAGCTCACCACTGCCCGAGCTAACTAACTATGGCTACACCTTC. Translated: CASSPLPELTNYGYTF.